This T cell receptor (beta chain) was recovered during a study of cytomegalovirus exposure and HLA in healthy donors. Study results and limitations: In vitro assays verified that three CMV-associated chains recognized CMV antigens specifically. Highly shared sequence variants in one cluster were likely a sequencing artifact. In a later analysis, donors in an Asian-associated ancestry cluster reportedly had fewer N-insertions in productive TCRs than the cohort mean.

Primers: 60 Vbeta forward and 13 Jbeta reverse. Measured with immunoSEQ multiplex PCR; TCRdb has only the in-frame clones, and not every one. This sample yields approximately 160,000 clones, of which about three quarters are seen a single time; 4% to 5% belongs to the top ten. Trimming removed 10 bases at V and 6 bases at J, with 11 bases between. The length of the CDR3 is 11 residues. Germline V gene sequence: CDR1 WSHSY, CDR2 SAAADI. Note on this clone: Its antigen remains unidentified.

The receptor was isolated from a man in his late teens or twenties in good health and CMV-seropositive. What was sequenced was PBMCs. The chain carries TRBV10-2 and TRBJ2-3; D may be TRBD2 (6 bases). The CDR3 loop reads CATTEGDTQYF. For the CDR3, the DNA is TGCGCCACCACGGAGGGGGATACGCAGTATTTT.